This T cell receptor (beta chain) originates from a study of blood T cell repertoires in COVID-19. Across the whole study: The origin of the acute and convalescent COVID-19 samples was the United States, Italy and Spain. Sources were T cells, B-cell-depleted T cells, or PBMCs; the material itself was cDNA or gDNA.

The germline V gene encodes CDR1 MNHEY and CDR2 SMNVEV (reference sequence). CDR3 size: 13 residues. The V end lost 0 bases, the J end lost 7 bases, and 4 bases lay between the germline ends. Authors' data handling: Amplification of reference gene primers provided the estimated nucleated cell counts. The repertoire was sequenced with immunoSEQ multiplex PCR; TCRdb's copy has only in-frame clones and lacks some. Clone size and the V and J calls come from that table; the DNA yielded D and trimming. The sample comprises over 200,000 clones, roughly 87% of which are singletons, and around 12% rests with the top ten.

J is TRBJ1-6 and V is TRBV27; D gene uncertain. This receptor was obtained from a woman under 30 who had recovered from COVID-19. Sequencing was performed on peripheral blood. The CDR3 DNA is TGTGCCAGCAGTTTATCCCTAAATTCACCCCTCCACTTT. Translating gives CASSLSLNSPLHF.